This T cell receptor beta chain came from a study of blood T cell repertoires in COVID-19. The CDR3 consists of 15 residues. Germline CDR1 reads PRHDT; CDR2 reads FYEKMQ (reference sequence). The junction had 8 bases not matched to a gene; V was cut back by 6 bases and J by 3 bases. Profiling relied on immunoSEQ multiplex PCR, and the TCRdb table lists in-frame clones only, not all of them. Of around 220,000 clones in the sample, 70% to 90% were seen once. This clone appeared a single time. This TCR was recovered from a man over 45 with acute or convalescent COVID-19. The sequenced sample was peripheral blood. This chain links TRBV13 with TRBJ1-2, with TRBD1 matching 9 bases. The CDR3 loop is CASSSRDRAYYGYTF. DNA for the CDR3: TGTGCCAGCAGTTCCCGGGACAGGGCTTACTATGGCTACACCTTC.